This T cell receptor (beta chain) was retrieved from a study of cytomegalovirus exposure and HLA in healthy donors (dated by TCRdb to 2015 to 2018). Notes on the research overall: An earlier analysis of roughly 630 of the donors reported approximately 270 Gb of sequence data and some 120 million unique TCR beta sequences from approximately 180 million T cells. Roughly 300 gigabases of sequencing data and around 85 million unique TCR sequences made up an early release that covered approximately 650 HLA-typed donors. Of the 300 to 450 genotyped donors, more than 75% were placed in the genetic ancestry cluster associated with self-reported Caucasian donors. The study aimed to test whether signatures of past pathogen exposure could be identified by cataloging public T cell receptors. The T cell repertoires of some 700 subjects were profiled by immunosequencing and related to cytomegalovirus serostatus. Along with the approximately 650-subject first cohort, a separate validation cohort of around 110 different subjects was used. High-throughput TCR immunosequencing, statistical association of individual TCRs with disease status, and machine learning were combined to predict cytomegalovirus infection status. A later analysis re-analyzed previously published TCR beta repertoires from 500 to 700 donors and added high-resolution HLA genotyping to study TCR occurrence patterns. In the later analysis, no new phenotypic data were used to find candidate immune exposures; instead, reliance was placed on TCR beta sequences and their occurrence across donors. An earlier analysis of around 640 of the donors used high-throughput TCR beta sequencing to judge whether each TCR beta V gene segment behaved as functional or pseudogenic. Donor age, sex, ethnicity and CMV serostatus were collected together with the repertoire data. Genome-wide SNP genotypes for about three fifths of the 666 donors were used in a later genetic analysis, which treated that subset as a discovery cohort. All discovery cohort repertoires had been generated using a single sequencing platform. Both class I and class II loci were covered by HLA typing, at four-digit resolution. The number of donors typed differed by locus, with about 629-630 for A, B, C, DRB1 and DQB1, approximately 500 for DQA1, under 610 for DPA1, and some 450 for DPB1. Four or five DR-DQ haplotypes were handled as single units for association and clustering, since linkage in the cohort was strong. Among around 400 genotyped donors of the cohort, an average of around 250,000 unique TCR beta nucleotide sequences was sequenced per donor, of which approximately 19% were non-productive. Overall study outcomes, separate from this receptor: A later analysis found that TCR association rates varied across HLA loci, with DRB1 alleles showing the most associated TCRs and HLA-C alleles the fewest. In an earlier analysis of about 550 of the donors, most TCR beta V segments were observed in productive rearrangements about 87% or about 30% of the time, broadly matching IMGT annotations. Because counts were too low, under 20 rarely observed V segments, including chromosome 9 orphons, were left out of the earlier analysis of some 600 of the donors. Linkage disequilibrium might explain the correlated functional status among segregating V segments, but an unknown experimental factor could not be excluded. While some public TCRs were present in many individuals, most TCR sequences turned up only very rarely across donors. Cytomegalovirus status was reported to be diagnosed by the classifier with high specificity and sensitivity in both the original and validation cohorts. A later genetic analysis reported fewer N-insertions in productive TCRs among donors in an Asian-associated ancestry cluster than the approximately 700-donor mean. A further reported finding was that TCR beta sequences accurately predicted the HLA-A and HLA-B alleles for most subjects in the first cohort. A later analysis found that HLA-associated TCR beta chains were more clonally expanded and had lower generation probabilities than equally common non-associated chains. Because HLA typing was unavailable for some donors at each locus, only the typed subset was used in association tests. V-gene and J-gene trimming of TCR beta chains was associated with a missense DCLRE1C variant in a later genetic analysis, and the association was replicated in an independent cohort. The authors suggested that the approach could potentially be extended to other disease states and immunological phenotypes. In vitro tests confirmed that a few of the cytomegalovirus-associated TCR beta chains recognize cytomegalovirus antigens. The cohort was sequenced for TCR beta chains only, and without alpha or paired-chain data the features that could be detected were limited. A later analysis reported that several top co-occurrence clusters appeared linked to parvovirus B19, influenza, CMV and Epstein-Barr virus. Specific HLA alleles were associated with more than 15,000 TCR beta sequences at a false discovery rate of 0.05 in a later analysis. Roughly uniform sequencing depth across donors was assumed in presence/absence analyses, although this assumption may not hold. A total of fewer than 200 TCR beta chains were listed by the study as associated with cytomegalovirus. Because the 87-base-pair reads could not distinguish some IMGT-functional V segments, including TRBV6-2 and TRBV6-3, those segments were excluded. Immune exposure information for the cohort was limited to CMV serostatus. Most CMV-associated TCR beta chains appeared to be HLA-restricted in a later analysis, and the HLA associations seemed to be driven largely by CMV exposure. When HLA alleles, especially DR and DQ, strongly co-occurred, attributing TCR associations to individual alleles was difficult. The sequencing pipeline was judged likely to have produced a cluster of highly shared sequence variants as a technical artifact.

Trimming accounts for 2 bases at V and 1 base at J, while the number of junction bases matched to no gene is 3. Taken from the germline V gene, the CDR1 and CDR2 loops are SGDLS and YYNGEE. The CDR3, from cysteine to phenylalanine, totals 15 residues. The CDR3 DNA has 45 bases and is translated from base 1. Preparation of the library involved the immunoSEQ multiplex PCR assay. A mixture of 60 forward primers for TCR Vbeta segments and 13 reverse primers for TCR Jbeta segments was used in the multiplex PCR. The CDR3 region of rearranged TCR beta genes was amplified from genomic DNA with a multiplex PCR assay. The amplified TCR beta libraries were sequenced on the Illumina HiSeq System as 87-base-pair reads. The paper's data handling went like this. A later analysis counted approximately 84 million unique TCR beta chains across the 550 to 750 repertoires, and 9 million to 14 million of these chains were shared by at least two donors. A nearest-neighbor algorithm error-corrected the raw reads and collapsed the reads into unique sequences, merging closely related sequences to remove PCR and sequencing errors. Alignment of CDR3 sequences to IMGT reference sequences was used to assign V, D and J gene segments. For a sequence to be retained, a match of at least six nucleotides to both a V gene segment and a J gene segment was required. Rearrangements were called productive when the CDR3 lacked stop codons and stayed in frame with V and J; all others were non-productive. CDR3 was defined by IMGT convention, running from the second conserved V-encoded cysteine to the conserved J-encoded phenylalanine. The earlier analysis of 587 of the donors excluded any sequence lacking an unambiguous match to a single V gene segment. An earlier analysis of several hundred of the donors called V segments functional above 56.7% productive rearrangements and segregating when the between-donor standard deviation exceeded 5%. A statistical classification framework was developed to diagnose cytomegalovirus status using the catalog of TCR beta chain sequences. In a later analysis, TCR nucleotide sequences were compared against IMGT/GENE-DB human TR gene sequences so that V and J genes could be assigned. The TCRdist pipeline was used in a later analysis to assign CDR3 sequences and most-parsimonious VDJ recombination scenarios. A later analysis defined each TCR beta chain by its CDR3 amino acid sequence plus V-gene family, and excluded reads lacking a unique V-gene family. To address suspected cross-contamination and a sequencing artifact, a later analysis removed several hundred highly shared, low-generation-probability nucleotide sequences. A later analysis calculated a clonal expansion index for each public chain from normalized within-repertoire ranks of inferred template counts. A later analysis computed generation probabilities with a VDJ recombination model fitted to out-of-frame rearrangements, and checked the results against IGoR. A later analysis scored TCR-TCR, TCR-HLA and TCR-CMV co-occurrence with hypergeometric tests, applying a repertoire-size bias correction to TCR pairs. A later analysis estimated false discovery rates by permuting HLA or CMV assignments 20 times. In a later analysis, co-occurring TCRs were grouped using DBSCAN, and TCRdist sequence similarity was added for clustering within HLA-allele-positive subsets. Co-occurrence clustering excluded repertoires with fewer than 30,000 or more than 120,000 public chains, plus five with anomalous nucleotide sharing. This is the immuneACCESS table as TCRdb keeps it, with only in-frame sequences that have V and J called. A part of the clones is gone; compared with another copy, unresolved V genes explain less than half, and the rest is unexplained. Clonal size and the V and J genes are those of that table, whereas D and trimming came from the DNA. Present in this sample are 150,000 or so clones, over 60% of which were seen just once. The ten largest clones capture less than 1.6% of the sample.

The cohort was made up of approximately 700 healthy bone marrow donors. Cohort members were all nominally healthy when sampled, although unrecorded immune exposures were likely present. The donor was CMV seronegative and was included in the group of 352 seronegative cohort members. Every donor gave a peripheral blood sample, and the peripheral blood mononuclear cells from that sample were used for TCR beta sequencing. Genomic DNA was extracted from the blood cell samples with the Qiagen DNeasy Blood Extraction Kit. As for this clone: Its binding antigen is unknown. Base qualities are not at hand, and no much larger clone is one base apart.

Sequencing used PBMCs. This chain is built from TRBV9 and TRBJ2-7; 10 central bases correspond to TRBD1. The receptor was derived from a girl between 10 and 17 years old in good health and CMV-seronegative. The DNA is TGTGCCAGCAGCGTGGGGACAGGGGCTTCCTACGAGCAGTACTTC. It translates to CASSVGTGASYEQYF.